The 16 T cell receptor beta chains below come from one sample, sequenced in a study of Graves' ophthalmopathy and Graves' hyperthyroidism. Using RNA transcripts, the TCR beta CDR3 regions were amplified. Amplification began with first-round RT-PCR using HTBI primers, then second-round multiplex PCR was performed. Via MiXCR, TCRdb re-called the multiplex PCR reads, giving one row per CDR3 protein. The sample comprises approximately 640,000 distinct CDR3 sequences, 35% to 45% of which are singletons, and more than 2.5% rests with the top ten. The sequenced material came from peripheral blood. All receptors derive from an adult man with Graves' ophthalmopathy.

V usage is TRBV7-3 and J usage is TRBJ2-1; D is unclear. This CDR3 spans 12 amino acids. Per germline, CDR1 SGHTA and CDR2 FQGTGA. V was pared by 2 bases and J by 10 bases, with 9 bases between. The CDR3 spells CASSLVLREQFF. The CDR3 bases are TGTGCCAGCAGCTTAGTACTTCGCGAGCAGTTCTTC.

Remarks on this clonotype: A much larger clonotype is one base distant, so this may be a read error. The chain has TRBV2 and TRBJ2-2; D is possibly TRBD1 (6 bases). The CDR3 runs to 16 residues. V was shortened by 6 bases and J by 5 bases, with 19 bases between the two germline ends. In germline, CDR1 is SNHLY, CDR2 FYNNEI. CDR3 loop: CASSQDPAGETGELFF. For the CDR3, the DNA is TGTGCCAGCAGCCAAGATCCCGCAGGGGAGACCGGGGAGCTGTTTTTT.

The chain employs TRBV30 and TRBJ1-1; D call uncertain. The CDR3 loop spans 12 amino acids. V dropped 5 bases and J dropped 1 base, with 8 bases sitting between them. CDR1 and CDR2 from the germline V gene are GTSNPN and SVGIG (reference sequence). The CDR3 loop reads CAWGGSNTEAFF. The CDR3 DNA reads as TGTGCCTGGGGCGGGTCGAACACTGAAGCTTTCTTT.

CDR3 nucleotides: TGTGCCAGCAGTTTCCGCCGCAGGGAAGGGGCCAACGTCCTGACTTTC. Its translation is CASSFRRREGANVLTF. The genes are TRBV12-3 or TRBV12-4 and TRBJ2-6, with a possible D match to TRBD1 (5 bases). The germline V and J ends were trimmed by 3 bases and 4 bases, with 13 bases remaining between them. The CDR3 spans 16 residues.

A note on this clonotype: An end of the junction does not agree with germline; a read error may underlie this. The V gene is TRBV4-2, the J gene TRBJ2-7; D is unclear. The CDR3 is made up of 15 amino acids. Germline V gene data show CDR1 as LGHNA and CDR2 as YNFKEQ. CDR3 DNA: TGTGCCGGCAGCCAAGAAACGGCCTTTGCGTACGAGCAGTACTTC. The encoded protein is CAGSQETAFAYEQYF.

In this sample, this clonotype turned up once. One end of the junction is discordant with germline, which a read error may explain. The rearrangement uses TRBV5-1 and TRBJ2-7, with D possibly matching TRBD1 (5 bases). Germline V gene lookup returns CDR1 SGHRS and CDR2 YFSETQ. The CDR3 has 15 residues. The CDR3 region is CAGSSRQTRGDEQYF. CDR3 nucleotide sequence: TGCGCCGGCAGCTCAAGACAGACGAGAGGAGACGAGCAGTACTTC.

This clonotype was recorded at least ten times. The CDR3 coding sequence is TGTGCCAGCAGCGAGGCAGATTCACCCCTCCACTTT. Protein sequence: CASSEADSPLHF. The chain combines TRBV9 with TRBJ1-6, with unresolved D. The CDR3 covers 12 residues. Germline CDR1 is SGDLS and CDR2 is YYNGEE. Trimming pared 3 bases from V and 8 bases from J, leaving 6 bases between.

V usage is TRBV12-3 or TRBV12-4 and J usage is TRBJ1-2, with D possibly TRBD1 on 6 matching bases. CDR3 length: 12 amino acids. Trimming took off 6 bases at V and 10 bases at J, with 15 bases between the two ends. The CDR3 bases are TGTGCCAGCAGCTATTCAGGGGTCGACTACACCTTC. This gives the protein CASSYSGVDYTF.

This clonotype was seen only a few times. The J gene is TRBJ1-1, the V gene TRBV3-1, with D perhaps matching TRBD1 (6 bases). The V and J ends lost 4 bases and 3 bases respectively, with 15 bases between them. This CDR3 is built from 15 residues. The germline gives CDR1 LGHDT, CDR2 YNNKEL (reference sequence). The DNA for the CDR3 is TGTGCCAGCAGCCCTAGACAGGTTGGGGACACTGAAGCTTTCTTT. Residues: CASSPRQVGDTEAFF. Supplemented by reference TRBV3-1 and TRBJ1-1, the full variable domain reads DTAVSQTPKYLVTQMGNDKSIKCEQNLGHDTMYWYKQDSKKFLKIMFSYNNKELIINETVPNRFSPKSPDKAHLNLHINSLELGDSAVYFCASSPRQVGDTEAFFGQGTRLTVV.

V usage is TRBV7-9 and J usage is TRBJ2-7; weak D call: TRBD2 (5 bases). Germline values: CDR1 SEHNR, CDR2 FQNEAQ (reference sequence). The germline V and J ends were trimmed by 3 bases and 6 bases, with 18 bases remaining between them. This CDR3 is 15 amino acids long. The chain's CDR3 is CASSLVREIVGEQYF. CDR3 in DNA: TGTGCCAGCAGCTTGGTTAGGGAGATTGTGGGCGAGCAGTACTTC.

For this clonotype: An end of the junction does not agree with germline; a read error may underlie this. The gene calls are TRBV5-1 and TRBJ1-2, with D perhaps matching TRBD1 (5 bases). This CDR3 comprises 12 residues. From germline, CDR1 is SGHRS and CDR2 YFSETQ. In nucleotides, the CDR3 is TGTGCCAGCAGCCCGGGCAGGGTTGGCTACACCTTC. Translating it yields CASSPGRVGYTF.

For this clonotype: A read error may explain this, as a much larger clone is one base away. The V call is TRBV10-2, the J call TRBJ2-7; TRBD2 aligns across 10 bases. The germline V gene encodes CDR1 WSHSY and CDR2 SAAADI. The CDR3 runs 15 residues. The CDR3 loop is CASRPPGLASYKQYF. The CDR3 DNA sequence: TGCGCCAGCAGACCACCGGGACTAGCGTCCTACAAGCAGTACTTC.

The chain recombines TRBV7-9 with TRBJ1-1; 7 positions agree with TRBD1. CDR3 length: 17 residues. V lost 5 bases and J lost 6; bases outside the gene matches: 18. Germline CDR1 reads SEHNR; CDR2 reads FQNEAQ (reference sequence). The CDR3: CASSRHGTADRDPEAFF. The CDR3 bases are TGTGCCAGCAGCCGACATGGGACCGCCGACAGGGACCCTGAAGCTTTCTTT.

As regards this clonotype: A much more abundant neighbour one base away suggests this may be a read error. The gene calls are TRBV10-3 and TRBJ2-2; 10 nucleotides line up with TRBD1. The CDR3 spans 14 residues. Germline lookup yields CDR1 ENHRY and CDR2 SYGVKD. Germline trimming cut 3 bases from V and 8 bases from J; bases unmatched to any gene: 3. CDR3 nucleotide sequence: TGTGCCATCAGTGAAGGGACAGGGGAGGGGGAGCTGTTTTTT. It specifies CAISEGTGEGELFF.

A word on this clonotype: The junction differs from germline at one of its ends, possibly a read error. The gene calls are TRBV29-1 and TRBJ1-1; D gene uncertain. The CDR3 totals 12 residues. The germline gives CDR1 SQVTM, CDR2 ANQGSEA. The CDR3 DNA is TGCAGCGTCGCCGGTATGAACACTGGAGCTTTCTTT. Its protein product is CSVAGMNTGAFF.

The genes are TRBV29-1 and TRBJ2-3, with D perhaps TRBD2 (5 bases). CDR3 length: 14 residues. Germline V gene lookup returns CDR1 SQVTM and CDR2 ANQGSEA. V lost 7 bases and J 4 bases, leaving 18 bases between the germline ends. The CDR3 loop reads CSAEGLAGPDTQYF. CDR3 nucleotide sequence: TGCAGCGCCGAGGGTCTAGCTGGTCCAGATACGCAGTATTTT.